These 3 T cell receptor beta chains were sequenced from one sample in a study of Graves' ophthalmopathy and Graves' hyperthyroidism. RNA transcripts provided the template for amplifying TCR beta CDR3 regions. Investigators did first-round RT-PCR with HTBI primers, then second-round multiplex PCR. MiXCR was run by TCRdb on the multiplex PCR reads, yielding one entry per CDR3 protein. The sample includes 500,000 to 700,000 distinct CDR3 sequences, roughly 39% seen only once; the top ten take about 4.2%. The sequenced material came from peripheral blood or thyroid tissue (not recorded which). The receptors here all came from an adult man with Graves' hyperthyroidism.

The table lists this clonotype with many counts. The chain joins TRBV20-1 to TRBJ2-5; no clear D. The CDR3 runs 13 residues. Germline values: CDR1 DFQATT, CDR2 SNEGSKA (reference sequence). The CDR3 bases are TGCAGGTCGTTCGTTATGAACCAAGAGACCCAGTACTTC. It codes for CRSFVMNQETQYF.

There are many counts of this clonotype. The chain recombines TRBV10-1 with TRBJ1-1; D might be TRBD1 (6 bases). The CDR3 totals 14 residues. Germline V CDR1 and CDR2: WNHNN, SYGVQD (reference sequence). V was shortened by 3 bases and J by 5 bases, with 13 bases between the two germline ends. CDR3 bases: TGCGCCAGCAGTGAATTGCTAGGGGGGACTGAAGCTTTCTTT. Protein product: CASSELLGGTEAFF.

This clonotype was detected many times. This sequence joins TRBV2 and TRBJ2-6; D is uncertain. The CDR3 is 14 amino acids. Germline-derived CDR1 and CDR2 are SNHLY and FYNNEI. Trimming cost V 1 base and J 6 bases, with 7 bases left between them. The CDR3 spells CASSEDPEANVLTF. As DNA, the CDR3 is TGTGCCAGCAGTGAAGATCCGGAGGCCAACGTCCTGACTTTC.